The rows below give T cell receptor beta chains drawn from one sample of a study of long-term antiretroviral therapy in people with HIV. Libraries were prepared by immunoSEQ multiplex PCR; TCRdb keeps only in-frame clonotypes and omits some of them. Of around 16,000 clones in the sample, 88% are singletons; the top ten hold about 12%. Sequenced material: unsorted PBMCs, taken 0.7 years before starting antiretroviral therapy. Source of these receptors: a man in his forties or fifties with HIV. CDR3s include the opening cysteine and the closing phenylalanine or tryptophan. The order of the fields is V gene, D gene, J gene, clone size, CDR3 DNA, CDR3 protein. The D gene is left open where the match is weak. For some rows the clone size is stated as once, few or many, or as a class when expanded; others skip it.

TRBV5-1	TRBD1	TRBJ1-2	.	TGCGCCAGCAGCTTGGATCCAGGGGGCGATACTGGCTACACCTTC	CASSLDPGGDTGYTF
TRBV30	.	TRBJ2-7	.	TGTGCCTGGAGCGCCACTAACAGGGAAGGAACCTACGAGCAGTACTTC	CAWSATNREGTYEQYF
TRBV10-3	.	TRBJ1-2	.	TGTGCCATCAGTACAGGGCCCTATGGCTACACCTTC	CAISTGPYGYTF
TRBV7-9	TRBD1	TRBJ2-7	.	TGTGCCAGCAGCTTCCGGGACAGGGATCCCCTTTCAGATTTCGAGCAGTACTTC	CASSFRDRDPLSDFEQYF
TRBV6-5	.	TRBJ1-5	.	TGTGCCAGCAGCATATTTGGGGGTTCGGGGCAGCCCCAGCATTTT	CASSIFGGSGQPQHF
TRBV30	.	TRBJ1-6	.	TGTGCCTGGAGTGTAAACTTTGCCGCACCCCTCCACTTT	CAWSVNFAAPLHF
TRBV2	TRBD1	TRBJ1-2	.	TGTGCCAGCACCTTAAGCTCTTTTGACAGGGTTGGCGGCTACACCTTC	CASTLSSFDRVGGYTF
TRBV5-1	TRBD1	TRBJ1-2	.	TGCGCCAGCAGCTTGAACAGGGGCGGGGGAAACTATGGCTACACCTTC	CASSLNRGGGNYGYTF
TRBV7-2	.	TRBJ2-5	once	TGTGCCAGCAGCTTAGGTGGAGGAGAGACCCAGTACTTC	CASSLGGGETQYF
TRBV5-3	.	TRBJ1-1	.	TGTGCCAGAAGCTCGAACACTGAAGCTTTCTTT	CARSSNTEAFF
TRBV5-1	.	TRBJ2-5	.	TGCGCCAGCAGCTTGGTGCCGGTGCCGCAAGAGACCCAGTACTTC	CASSLVPVPQETQYF
TRBV15	.	TRBJ1-4	.	TGTGCCACCAGCGCCCTCGGGACCCAGAATGAAAAACTGTTTTTT	CATSALGTQNEKLFF
TRBV2	.	TRBJ1-5	.	TGTGCCAGCGGTGACAGAAGTAGCAATCAGCCCCAGCATTTT	CASGDRSSNQPQHF
TRBV5-1	TRBD2	TRBJ2-3	.	TGCGCCAGCAGCTCCTTGACTAGCGGGAGAGCTAGCACAGATACGCAGTATTTT	CASSSLTSGRASTDTQYF
TRBV5-1	TRBD1	TRBJ2-3	.	TGCGCCAGCAGCCCTGGGACAGGTCCCGATACGCAGTATTTT	CASSPGTGPDTQYF
TRBV5-1	TRBD1	TRBJ1-5	once	TGCGCCAGCAGCTTGACAGGGGGACAGCCCCAGCATTTT	CASSLTGGQPQHF
TRBV5-1	.	TRBJ2-3	.	TGCGCCAGCAGCTTGGCCACTAGCCGGGTCACAGATACGCAGTATTTT	CASSLATSRVTDTQYF
TRBV5-1	.	TRBJ1-2	.	TGCGCCAGCAGCTTTACAAACGGCTACACCTTC	CASSFTNGYTF
TRBV4-3	.	TRBJ1-6	.	TGCGCCAGCAGCCAAGGCTTCGCAGGGGCAGGGAATTCACCCCTCCACTTT	CASSQGFAGAGNSPLHF
TRBV18	.	TRBJ1-4	.	TGTGCCAGCTCACCACTCGGAGTTGCAACTAATGAAAAACTGTTTTTT	CASSPLGVATNEKLFF
TRBV5-1	.	TRBJ2-5	.	TGCGCCAGCAGCTTGCAGGGTCCGCAAGAGACCCAGTACTTC	CASSLQGPQETQYF
TRBV5-1	TRBD1	TRBJ2-2	.	TGCGCCAGCAGTTTGACAGGGGAAAACACCGGGGAGCTGTTTTTT	CASSLTGENTGELFF
TRBV28	.	TRBJ2-6	.	TGTGCCAGCAGCTCTCTACCCGGGACGGGTGTATCGGGGGCCAACGTCCTGACTTTC	CASSSLPGTGVSGANVLTF
TRBV4-3	.	TRBJ2-7	.	TGCGCCAGCAGCCCGGGGGTGAACGGCCACTACGAGCAGTACTTC	CASSPGVNGHYEQYF
TRBV5-1	TRBD1	TRBJ2-2	.	TGCGCCAGCAGGCCGGGACAGACCGGGGAGCTGTTTTTT	CASRPGQTGELFF
TRBV7-3	.	TRBJ2-5	medium-sized	TGTGCCAGCAGCTTAGAGTTGGGGGAGACCCAGTACTTC	CASSLELGETQYF
TRBV7-9	.	TRBJ1-1	.	TGTGCCAGCAGCTTGGGCATGAACACTGAAGCTTTCTTT	CASSLGMNTEAFF
TRBV18	.	TRBJ2-1	.	TGTGCCAGCTCACCACCAAGTGGGAGGACAAGCTCCTACAATGAGCAGTTCTTC	CASSPPSGRTSSYNEQFF
TRBV10-3	.	TRBJ1-3	.	TGTGCCATCACCCCCCAGATACCCACCTCTGGAAACACCATATATTTT	CAITPQIPTSGNTIYF
TRBV30	.	TRBJ1-2	.	TGTGCCTGGAGTGTAAAACAGTTAAGCGGCTACACCTTC	CAWSVKQLSGYTF
TRBV29-1	.	TRBJ2-3	.	TGCAGCGTTCCCCGCACAGATACGCAGTATTTT	CSVPRTDTQYF
TRBV7-2	.	TRBJ2-7	.	TGTGCCAGCAGTGCTCCAGGGGGGGGGTTCTACGAGCAGTACTTC	CASSAPGGGFYEQYF
TRBV25-1	TRBD2	TRBJ2-5	.	TGTGCCAGCAGTGACCAACTAGCGTACCAAGAGACCCAGTACTTC	CASSDQLAYQETQYF
TRBV11-2	TRBD2	TRBJ2-7	.	TGTGCCAGCAGCTTAGTCTCTCTAGCGGGAATCGACGAGCAGTACTTC	CASSLVSLAGIDEQYF
TRBV9	.	TRBJ1-2	.	TGTGCCAGCAGCGTCGGGTTCGGGGGCTACACCTTC	CASSVGFGGYTF
TRBV5-6	TRBD1	TRBJ2-6	.	TGTGCCAGCAGCAAGGGACAGGTTTTGTCGGGGGCCAACGTCCTGACTTTC	CASSKGQVLSGANVLTF
TRBV6-5	.	TRBJ1-1	.	TGTGCCAGCAGTTACTCATCGTCGGGGGTCGGCCCGGCTTTCTTT	CASSYSSSGVGPAFF
TRBV6-4	TRBD2	TRBJ2-1	.	TGTGCCAGCTCCGAAGCGGGGATCAATGAGCAGTTCTTC	CASSEAGINEQFF
TRBV5-1	.	TRBJ2-7	once	TGCGCCAGCAGCCATCGGGATTACTACGAGCAGTACTTC	CASSHRDYYEQYF
TRBV19	.	TRBJ2-5	.	TGTGCCAGTAGTATCCCCGGAGCACCGGAGACCCAGTACTTC	CASSIPGAPETQYF
TRBV5-6	.	TRBJ2-3	.	TGTGCCAGCAGCTCTCCATCCTCCACTAGCACAGATACGCAGTATTTT	CASSSPSSTSTDTQYF
TRBV2	.	TRBJ1-6	.	TGTGCCAGCAGTGGCGGGGTTAGCTCCTATAATTCACCCCTCCACTTT	CASSGGVSSYNSPLHF
TRBV29-1	.	TRBJ2-1	.	TGCAGCGTTGAAGGATTAAGGGCCATCAGGGAGCAGTTCTTC	CSVEGLRAIREQFF
TRBV6-6	.	TRBJ1-1	.	TGTGCCAGCAGACTAGACAGACAGAACACTGAAGCTTTCTTT	CASRLDRQNTEAFF